Shown below are 2 T cell receptor beta chains from a single sample sequenced in a study of T cell repertoires in cytomegalovirus infection. In TCRdb, the reads were re-called with MiXCR into one record per CDR3 protein. The sample lists roughly 120,000 distinct CDR3 sequences, 25% to 30% occurring once. Which antigens these TCRs recognize remains unknown. Sample: CD8+ T cells from cultured PBMCs, taken from culture after CMV antigen stimulation. The receptor set was obtained from a human donor in good health (CMV status not recorded). Some clones in this sample may be carry-over from other donors' samples.

There are a few counts of this clonotype. V and J are TRBV5-4 and TRBJ2-1, with 8 nucleotides matching TRBD2. With 2 bases clipped from V and 9 bases from J, the junction kept 7 bases outside the gene matches. Germline CDR1 reads SGHNT; CDR2 reads YYREEE (reference sequence). The CDR3 has 14 residues. DNA for the CDR3: TGTGCCAGCAGCTTCGGCGGGGGGACGGGTGAGCAGTTCTTC. Translated: CASSFGGGTGEQFF.

This clonotype has a handful of counts. J is TRBJ2-5 and V is TRBV7-6, with D perhaps given as TRBD1 or TRBD2 (5 bases each). Germline V gives CDR1 SGHVS, CDR2 FNYEAQ. Trimming took off 5 bases at V and 5 bases at J, with 12 bases between the two ends. The CDR3 is made up of 13 amino acids. CDR3 bases: TGTGCCAGCAGCCCCCCGGGACGGGAGACCCAGTACTTC. Encoded protein: CASSPPGRETQYF.